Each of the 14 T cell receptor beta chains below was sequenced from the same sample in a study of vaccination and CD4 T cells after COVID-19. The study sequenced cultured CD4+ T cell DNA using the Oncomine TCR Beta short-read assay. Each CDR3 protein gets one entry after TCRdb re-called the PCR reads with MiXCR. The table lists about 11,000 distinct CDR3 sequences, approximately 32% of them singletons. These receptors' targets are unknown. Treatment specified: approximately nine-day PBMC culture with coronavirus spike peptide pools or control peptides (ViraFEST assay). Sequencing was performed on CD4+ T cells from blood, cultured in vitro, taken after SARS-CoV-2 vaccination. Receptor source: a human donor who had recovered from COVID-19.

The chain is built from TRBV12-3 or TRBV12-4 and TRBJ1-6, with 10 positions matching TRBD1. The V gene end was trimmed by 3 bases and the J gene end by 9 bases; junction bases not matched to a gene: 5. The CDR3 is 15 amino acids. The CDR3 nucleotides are TGTGCCAGCAGTTTCTCCGGGACAGGGGCTTCACCCCTCCACTTT. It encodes CASSFSGTGASPLHF.

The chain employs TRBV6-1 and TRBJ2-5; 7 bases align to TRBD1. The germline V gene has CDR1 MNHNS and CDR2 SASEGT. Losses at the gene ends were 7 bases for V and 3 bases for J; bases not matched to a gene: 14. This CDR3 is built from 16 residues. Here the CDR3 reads CASTTGRARGEETQYF. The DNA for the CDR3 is TGTGCCAGCACGACAGGGCGAGCCAGGGGCGAAGAGACCCAGTACTTC.

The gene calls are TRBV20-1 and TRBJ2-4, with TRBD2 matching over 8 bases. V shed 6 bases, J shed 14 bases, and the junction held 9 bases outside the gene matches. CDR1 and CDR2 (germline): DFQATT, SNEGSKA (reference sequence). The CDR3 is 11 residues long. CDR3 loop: CSATAYGGEYF. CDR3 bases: TGCAGTGCCACAGCTTACGGGGGGGAGTACTTC.

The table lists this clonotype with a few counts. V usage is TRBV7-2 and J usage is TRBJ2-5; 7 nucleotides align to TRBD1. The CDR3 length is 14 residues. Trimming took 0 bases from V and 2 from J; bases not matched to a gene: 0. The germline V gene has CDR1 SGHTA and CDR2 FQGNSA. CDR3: CASSLARGQETQYF. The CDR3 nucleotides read TGTGCCAGCAGCTTAGCCAGGGGGCAAGAGACCCAGTACTTC.

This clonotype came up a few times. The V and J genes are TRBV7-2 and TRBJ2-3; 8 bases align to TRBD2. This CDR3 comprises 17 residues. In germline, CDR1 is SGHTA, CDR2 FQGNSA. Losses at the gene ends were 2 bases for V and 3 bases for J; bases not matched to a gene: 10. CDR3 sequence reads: CASSLSPAGVGTDTQYF. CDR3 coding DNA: TGTGCCAGCAGCTTATCTCCAGCGGGAGTCGGGACAGATACGCAGTATTTT.

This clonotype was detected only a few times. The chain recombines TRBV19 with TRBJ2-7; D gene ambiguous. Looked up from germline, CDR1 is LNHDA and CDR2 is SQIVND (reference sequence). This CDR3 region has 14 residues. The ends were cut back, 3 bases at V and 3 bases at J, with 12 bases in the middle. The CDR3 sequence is CASSITDGIYEQYF. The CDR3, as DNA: TGTGCCAGTAGTATCACGGACGGAATCTACGAGCAGTACTTC.

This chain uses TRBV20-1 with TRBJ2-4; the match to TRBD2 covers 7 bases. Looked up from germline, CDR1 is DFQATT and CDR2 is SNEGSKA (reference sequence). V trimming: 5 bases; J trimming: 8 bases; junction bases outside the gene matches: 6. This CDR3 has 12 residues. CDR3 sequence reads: CSAPGTIHIQYF. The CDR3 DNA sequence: TGCAGTGCTCCCGGGACTATTCACATTCAGTACTTC.

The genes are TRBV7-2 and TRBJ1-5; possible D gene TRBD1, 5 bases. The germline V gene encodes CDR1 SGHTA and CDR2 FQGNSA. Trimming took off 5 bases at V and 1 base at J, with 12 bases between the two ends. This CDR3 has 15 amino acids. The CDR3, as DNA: TGTGCCAGCAGCCTGGGACGAAGGAGCAATCAGCCCCAGCATTTT. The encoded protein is CASSLGRRSNQPQHF.

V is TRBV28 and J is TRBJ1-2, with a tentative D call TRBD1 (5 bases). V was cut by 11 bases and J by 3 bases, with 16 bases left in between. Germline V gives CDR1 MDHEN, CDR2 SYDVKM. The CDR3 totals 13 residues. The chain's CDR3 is CASRTGGDYGYTF. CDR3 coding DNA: TGTGCCTCTCGGACGGGAGGGGACTATGGCTACACCTTC.

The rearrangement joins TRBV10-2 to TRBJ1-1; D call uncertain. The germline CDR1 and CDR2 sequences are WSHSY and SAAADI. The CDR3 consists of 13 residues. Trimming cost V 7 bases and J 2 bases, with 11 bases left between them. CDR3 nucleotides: TGCGCCAGCACCCTAGTGGATAACACTGAAGCTTTCTTT. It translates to CASTLVDNTEAFF.

The chain's CDR3 is CASSLFGGGETQYF. The CDR3 nucleotides are TGTGCCAGCAGCTTATTCGGAGGAGGAGAGACCCAGTACTTC. The chain joins TRBV7-2 to TRBJ2-5; weak D call: TRBD2 (5 bases). The CDR3 totals 14 residues. The V gene's germline CDR1 is SGHTA and CDR2 FQGNSA. V dropped 2 bases and J dropped 4 bases, with 11 bases sitting between them.

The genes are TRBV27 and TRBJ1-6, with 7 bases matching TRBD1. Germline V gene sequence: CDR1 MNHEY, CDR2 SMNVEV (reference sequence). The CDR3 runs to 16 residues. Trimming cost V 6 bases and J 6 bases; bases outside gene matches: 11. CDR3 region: CASRLAGQFINSPLHF. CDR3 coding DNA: TGTGCCAGCAGGCTCGCGGGACAGTTTATTAATTCACCCCTCCACTTT.

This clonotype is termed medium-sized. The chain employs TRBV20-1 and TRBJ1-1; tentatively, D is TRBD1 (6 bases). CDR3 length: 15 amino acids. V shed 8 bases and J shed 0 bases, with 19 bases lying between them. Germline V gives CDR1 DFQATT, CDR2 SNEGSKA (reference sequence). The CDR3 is CSTATGLRVNTEAFF. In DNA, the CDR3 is TGCAGTACTGCTACAGGGCTTAGGGTGAACACTGAAGCTTTCTTT.

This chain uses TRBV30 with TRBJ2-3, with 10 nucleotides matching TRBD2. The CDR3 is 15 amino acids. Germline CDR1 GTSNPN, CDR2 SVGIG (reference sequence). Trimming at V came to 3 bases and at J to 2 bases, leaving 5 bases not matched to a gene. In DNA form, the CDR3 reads TGTGCCTGGAGGAAACTAGCGGGACTCACAGATACGCAGTATTTT. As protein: CAWRKLAGLTDTQYF. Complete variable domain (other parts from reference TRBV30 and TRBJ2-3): SQTIHQWPATLVQPVGSPLSLECTVEGTSNPNLYWYRQAAGRGLQLLFYSVGIGQISSEVPQNLSASRPQDRQFILSSKKLLLSDSGFYLCAWRKLAGLTDTQYFGPGTRLTVL.